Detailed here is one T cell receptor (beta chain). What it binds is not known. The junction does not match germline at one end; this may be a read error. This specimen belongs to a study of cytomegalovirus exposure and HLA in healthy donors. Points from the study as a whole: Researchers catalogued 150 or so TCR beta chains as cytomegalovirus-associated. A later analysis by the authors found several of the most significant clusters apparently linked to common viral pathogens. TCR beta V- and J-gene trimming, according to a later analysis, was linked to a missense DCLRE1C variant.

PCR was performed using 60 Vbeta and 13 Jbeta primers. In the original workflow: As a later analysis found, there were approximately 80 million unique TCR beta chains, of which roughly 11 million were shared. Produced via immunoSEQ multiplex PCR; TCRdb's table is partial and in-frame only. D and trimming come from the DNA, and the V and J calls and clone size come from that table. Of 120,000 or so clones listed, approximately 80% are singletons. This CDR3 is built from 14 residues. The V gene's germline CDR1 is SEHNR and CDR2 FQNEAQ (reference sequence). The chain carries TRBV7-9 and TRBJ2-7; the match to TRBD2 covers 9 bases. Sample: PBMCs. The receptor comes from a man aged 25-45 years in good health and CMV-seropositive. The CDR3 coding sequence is TGTGCCAGCAGCCTAGCGGGGCCCACCTACGAGCAGTACTTC. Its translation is CASSLAGPTYEQYF.